This TCR beta chain derives from a study of cytomegalovirus exposure and HLA in healthy donors. 60 Vbeta and 13 Jbeta primers were used in PCR. The protocol was immunoSEQ multiplex PCR, while the TCRdb copy is restricted to in-frame clones and leaves out a portion. The table has 90,000 to 150,000 clones, 65% to 80% seen once. The study, taken as a whole, reports: V- and J-gene trimming in TCR beta was tied to a missense DCLRE1C variant by an analysis performed later.

CDR1 MNHEY and CDR2 SMNVEV come from the germline V gene (reference sequence). The length of the CDR3 is 13 residues. Trimming shortened V by 4 bases and J by 9 bases, and 12 bases separated the two germline ends. To note about this clone: Antigen unknown.

The sequenced sample was PBMCs. The TCR originated in a man aged 35-49 years in good health and CMV-seropositive. This sequence joins TRBV27 and TRBJ2-2; perhaps TRBD1 as D (6 bases). CDR3 residues: CASSSRTARELFF. The CDR3 coding sequence is TGTGCCAGCAGTTCCAGGACAGCTCGGGAGCTGTTTTTT.